Included here is one T cell receptor (beta chain) sequence, with context. Antigen: not known. The CDR3 is made up of 15 amino acids. The germline V and J ends were trimmed by 0 bases and 2 bases, with 11 bases remaining between them. Germline CDR1 LGHNA, CDR2 YSLEER. The sample comes from a study of cytomegalovirus exposure and HLA in healthy donors. PCR involved 60 Vbeta and 13 Jbeta primers. Assay: immunoSEQ multiplex PCR; the TCRdb copy retains only in-frame clones and omits some. This table has about 160,000 clones, about four fifths appearing once. The study, taken as a whole, reports: There were reportedly fewer N-insertions in an Asian-associated ancestry cluster than the roughly 700-donor mean, in a later analysis.

Sequenced sample: PBMCs. The chain employs TRBV4-3 and TRBJ2-7; no clear D. This clonotype originated in a man aged 45-60 years in good health and CMV-seropositive. CDR3 residues: CASSQDGGRAYEQYF. For the CDR3, the DNA is TGCGCCAGCAGCCAAGATGGCGGTCGGGCCTACGAGCAGTACTTC.